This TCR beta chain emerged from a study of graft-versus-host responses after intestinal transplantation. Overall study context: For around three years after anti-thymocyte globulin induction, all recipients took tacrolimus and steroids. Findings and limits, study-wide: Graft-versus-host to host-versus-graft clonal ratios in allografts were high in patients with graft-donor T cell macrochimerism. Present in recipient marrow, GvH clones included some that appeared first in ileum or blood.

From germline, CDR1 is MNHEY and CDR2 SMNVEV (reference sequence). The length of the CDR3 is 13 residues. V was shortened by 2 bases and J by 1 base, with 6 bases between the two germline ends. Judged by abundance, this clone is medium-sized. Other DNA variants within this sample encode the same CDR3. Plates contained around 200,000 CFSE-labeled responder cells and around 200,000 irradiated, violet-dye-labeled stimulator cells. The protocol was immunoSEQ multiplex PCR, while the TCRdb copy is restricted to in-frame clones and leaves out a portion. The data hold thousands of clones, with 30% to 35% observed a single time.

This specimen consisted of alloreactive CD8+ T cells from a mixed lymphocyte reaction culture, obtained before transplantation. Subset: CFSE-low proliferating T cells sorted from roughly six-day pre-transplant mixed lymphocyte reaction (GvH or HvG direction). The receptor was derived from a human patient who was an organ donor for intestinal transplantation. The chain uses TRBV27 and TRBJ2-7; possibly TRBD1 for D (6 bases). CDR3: CASSLGQSYEQYF. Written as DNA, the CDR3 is TGTGCCAGCAGTTTAGGACAGTCCTACGAGCAGTACTTC.